This T cell receptor (beta chain) was captured by sequencing in a study of blood T cell repertoires in COVID-19. The wider study: Samples of COVID-19 (acute and convalescent) were obtained from the United States, Italy and Spain. PBMCs, B-cell-depleted T cells, or T cells were the source of the cDNA or gDNA that made up the material.

With 1 base removed from V and 2 bases from J, the gap between germline ends came to 14 bases. The CDR3 totals 16 residues. CDR1 MGHRA and CDR2 YSYEKL come from the germline V gene. Repertoires were generated with immunoSEQ multiplex PCR, while TCRdb's copy carries only in-frame clones and drops some. The table lists approximately 68,000 clones, approximately 79% of them singletons. The gene calls are TRBV4-1 and TRBJ1-1; no firm D call. Sequencing was done on a sample of peripheral blood. The sequence was collected from a woman between 45 and 65 years old with acute or convalescent COVID-19. In DNA, the CDR3 is TGCGCCAGCAGCCAAGTAGCGCAGATGAAAAACACTGAAGCTTTCTTT. Translated, it gives CASSQVAQMKNTEAFF.